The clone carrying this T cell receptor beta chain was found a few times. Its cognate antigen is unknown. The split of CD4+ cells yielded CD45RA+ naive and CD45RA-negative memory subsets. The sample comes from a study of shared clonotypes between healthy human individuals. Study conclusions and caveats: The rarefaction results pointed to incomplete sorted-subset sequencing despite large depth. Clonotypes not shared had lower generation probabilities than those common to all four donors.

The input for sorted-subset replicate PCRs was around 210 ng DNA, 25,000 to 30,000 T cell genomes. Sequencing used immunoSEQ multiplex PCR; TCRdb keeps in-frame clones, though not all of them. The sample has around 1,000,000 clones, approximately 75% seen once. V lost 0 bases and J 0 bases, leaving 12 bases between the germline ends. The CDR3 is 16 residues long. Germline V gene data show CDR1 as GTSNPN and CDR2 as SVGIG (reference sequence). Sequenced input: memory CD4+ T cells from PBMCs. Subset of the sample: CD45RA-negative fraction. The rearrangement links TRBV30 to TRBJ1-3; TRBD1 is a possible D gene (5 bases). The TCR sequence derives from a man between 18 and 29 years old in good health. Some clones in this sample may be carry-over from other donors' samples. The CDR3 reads CAWSVAGLPSGNTIYF. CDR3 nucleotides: TGTGCCTGGAGTGTAGCGGGGCTCCCCTCTGGAAACACCATATATTTT.